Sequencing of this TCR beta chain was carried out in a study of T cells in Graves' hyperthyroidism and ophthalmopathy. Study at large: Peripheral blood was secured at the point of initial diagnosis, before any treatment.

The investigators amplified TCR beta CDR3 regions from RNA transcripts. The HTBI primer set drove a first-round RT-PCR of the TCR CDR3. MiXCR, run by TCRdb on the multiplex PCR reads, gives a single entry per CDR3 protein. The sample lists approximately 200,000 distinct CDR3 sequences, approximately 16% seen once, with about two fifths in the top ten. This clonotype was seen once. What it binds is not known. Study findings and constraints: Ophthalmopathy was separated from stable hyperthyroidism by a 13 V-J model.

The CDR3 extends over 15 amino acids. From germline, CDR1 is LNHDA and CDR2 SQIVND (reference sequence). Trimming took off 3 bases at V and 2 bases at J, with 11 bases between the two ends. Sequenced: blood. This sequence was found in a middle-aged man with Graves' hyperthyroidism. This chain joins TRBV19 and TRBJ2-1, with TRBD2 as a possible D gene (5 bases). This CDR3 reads CASSIRGSPYNEQFF. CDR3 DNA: TGTGCCAGTAGTATCCGGGGTTCGCCCTACAATGAGCAGTTCTTC.